This passage covers 2 T cell receptor beta chains from one sample sequenced in a study of control samples from healthy donors and cancer patients. Clones were read by immunoSEQ multiplex PCR, and TCRdb kept only the in-frame ones, dropping some. Here the sample spans about 83,000 clones, 91% being singletons. The sample was blood. These receptors came from a man aged 45-60 years in good health.

The chain combines TRBV6-1 with TRBJ1-2; 10 nucleotides match TRBD1. The ends lost 3 bases at V and 3 bases at J; junction bases unmatched: 1. This CDR3 spans 14 amino acids. Germline V CDR1 and CDR2: MNHNS, SASEGT. In nucleotides, the CDR3 is TGTGCCAGCAGTGAGGGACAGGGGCACTATGGCTACACCTTC. This sequence encodes CASSEGQGHYGYTF.

The chain employs TRBV2 and TRBJ1-1; D might be TRBD1 (5 bases). Germline CDR1 is SNHLY and CDR2 is FYNNEI. This CDR3 is built from 13 residues. V was pared by 4 bases and J by 4 bases, with 10 bases between. The chain's CDR3 is CASSVGLPTEAFF. The CDR3 DNA reads as TGTGCCAGCAGTGTGGGGCTGCCCACTGAAGCTTTCTTT. The complete variable domain, with remaining parts taken from reference TRBV2 and TRBJ1-1, reads EPEVTQTPSHQVTQMGQEVILRCVPISNHLYFYWYRQILGQKVEFLVSFYNNEISEKSEIFDDQFSVERPDGSNFTLKIRSTKLEDSAMYFCASSVGLPTEAFFGQGTRLTVV.